This paragraph covers one T cell receptor (beta chain) sequence. Authors of the study amplified TCR beta CDR3 regions from RNA transcripts. HTBI primers were used for first-round RT-PCR of the TCR CDR3. MiXCR, run by TCRdb on the multiplex PCR reads, gives a single entry per CDR3 protein. Of tens of thousands of distinct CDR3 sequences in the sample, approximately 57% were seen once. The data were obtained in a study of T cells in Graves' hyperthyroidism and ophthalmopathy. With V trimmed by 2 bases and J by 1 base, 12 bases remained unmatched. CDR3 length equals 20 residues. CDR1 is SQVTM and CDR2 is ANQGSEA in the germline V gene.

The chain links TRBV29-1 to TRBJ2-3, with 16 bases lining up with TRBD2. The sequence was collected from a woman aged 55-75 years with Graves' ophthalmopathy. The sequenced material came from blood. The CDR3 protein is CSVESTLGLAGGVGTDTQYF. CDR3 nucleotide sequence: TGCAGCGTTGAAAGTACCCTGGGACTAGCGGGAGGGGTGGGCACAGATACGCAGTATTTT.